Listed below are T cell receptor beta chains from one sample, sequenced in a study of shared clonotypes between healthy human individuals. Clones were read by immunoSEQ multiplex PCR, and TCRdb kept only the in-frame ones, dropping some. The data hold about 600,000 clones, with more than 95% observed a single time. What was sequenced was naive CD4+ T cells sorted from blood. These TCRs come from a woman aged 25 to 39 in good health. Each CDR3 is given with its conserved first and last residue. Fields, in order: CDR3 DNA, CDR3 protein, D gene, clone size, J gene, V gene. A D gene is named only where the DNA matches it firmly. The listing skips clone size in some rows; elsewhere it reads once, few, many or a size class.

cdr3_nt: TGTGCCAGCAGTTATTCATTTACAGATACGCAGTATTTT
cdr3_aa: CASSYSFTDTQYF
d_call: -
clone_size: -
j_call: TRBJ2-3
v_call: TRBV28

cdr3_nt: TGTGCCAGCAGCTTTTCCAGGGGGCTTTCCGGGGAGCTGTTTTTT
cdr3_aa: CASSFSRGLSGELFF
d_call: TRBD1
clone_size: -
j_call: TRBJ2-2
v_call: TRBV2

cdr3_nt: TGTGCCAGCAGGAAAATGACAGGGATAAACACTGAAGCTTTCTTT
cdr3_aa: CASRKMTGINTEAFF
d_call: TRBD1
clone_size: -
j_call: TRBJ1-1
v_call: TRBV28

cdr3_nt: TGTGCCATCAGTGTACGAGCGGGCCCTTCTGGAAACACCATATATTTT
cdr3_aa: CAISVRAGPSGNTIYF
d_call: -
clone_size: -
j_call: TRBJ1-3
v_call: TRBV10-3

cdr3_nt: TGTGCCAGCAGCTTCCGACTAGCGGGAGTGGAGACCCAGTACTTC
cdr3_aa: CASSFRLAGVETQYF
d_call: TRBD2
clone_size: -
j_call: TRBJ2-5
v_call: TRBV7-7

cdr3_nt: TGTGCCAGCAGCTTGCCAAGGGGTGGGAACACCGGGGAGCTGTTTTTT
cdr3_aa: CASSLPRGGNTGELFF
d_call: -
clone_size: -
j_call: TRBJ2-2
v_call: TRBV5-4

cdr3_nt: TGTGCCAGCAGCTCCTCCGGGACTAGCGGGCTAGAGACCCAGTACTTC
cdr3_aa: CASSSSGTSGLETQYF
d_call: TRBD2
clone_size: -
j_call: TRBJ2-5
v_call: TRBV5-8

cdr3_nt: TGCGCCAGCAGCCCCACCGGGACAGCGGCGGCCTATGGCTACACCTTC
cdr3_aa: CASSPTGTAAAYGYTF
d_call: TRBD1
clone_size: -
j_call: TRBJ1-2
v_call: TRBV4-1

cdr3_nt: TGTGCCAGCTCCCCAGGGACCACAGAGACCCAGTACTTC
cdr3_aa: CASSPGTTETQYF
d_call: -
clone_size: -
j_call: TRBJ2-5
v_call: TRBV18

cdr3_nt: TGTGCCAGCAGTGGAGATACGTACCAAGAGACCCAGTACTTC
cdr3_aa: CASSGDTYQETQYF
d_call: -
clone_size: once
j_call: TRBJ2-5
v_call: TRBV28

cdr3_nt: TGCGCCAGCAGTCAATCGCAGCGGGCGGTACAAGGGGGAGATACGCAGTATTTT
cdr3_aa: CASSQSQRAVQGGDTQYF
d_call: -
clone_size: -
j_call: TRBJ2-3
v_call: TRBV23-1

cdr3_nt: TGTGCCAGCAGTTACTCCGGGGCAGATACGCAGTATTTT
cdr3_aa: CASSYSGADTQYF
d_call: -
clone_size: -
j_call: TRBJ2-3
v_call: TRBV6-5

cdr3_nt: TGTGCCAGCAGCGTAGCTTCGGGGGACTATTCCTTCGAGCAGTACTTC
cdr3_aa: CASSVASGDYSFEQYF
d_call: TRBD2
clone_size: -
j_call: TRBJ2-7
v_call: TRBV9

cdr3_nt: TGCGCCAGCAGCGGACAGGTTTTGAACACTGAAGCTTTCTTT
cdr3_aa: CASSGQVLNTEAFF
d_call: TRBD1
clone_size: -
j_call: TRBJ1-1
v_call: TRBV5-1

cdr3_nt: TGTGCCAGCAGTAATACAGGGGGGAGCACTGAAGCTTTCTTT
cdr3_aa: CASSNTGGSTEAFF
d_call: TRBD1
clone_size: -
j_call: TRBJ1-1
v_call: TRBV28

cdr3_nt: TGCAGCGTCGTGAGACCTCTGAACACTGAAGCTTTCTTT
cdr3_aa: CSVVRPLNTEAFF
d_call: -
clone_size: -
j_call: TRBJ1-1
v_call: TRBV29-1

cdr3_nt: TGTGCCAGCGGGCTGCAGGGGGTAATTGGCTACACCTTC
cdr3_aa: CASGLQGVIGYTF
d_call: TRBD1
clone_size: -
j_call: TRBJ1-2
v_call: TRBV5-4

cdr3_nt: TGTGCCAGCAGCCCCGGACAGGCGAACACTGAAGCTTTCTTT
cdr3_aa: CASSPGQANTEAFF
d_call: TRBD1
clone_size: -
j_call: TRBJ1-1
v_call: TRBV11-3

cdr3_nt: TGTGCCAGCAGCCCGTTCGGGGGGAGCAATGAAAAACTGTTTTTT
cdr3_aa: CASSPFGGSNEKLFF
d_call: -
clone_size: -
j_call: TRBJ1-4
v_call: TRBV9

cdr3_nt: TGTGCCAGCTCACCACCGTACCCCGGAGCTTACGAGCAGTACTTC
cdr3_aa: CASSPPYPGAYEQYF
d_call: -
clone_size: -
j_call: TRBJ2-7
v_call: TRBV18

cdr3_nt: TGTGCCAGTAGTATGTTGGAGGGGCTTGGAGGCACAGATACGCAGTATTTT
cdr3_aa: CASSMLEGLGGTDTQYF
d_call: -
clone_size: -
j_call: TRBJ2-3
v_call: TRBV19

cdr3_nt: TGCGCCAGCAGCCAACCAACGACTAGCGGGCAAGAGACCCAGTACTTC
cdr3_aa: CASSQPTTSGQETQYF
d_call: TRBD2
clone_size: -
j_call: TRBJ2-5
v_call: TRBV4-1

cdr3_nt: TGTGCCAGCAGCCCCACCTTGGGGAACCAGCCCCAGCATTTT
cdr3_aa: CASSPTLGNQPQHF
d_call: -
clone_size: -
j_call: TRBJ1-5
v_call: TRBV11-2

cdr3_nt: TGTGCCACCAGCTTCGGGACTAGCTCCTACGAGCAGTACTTC
cdr3_aa: CATSFGTSSYEQYF
d_call: TRBD2
clone_size: -
j_call: TRBJ2-7
v_call: TRBV15

cdr3_nt: TGTGCCAGCAGTTTTCGATATCGGGGGGCGACGGTCTACGAGCAGTACTTC
cdr3_aa: CASSFRYRGATVYEQYF
d_call: -
clone_size: -
j_call: TRBJ2-7
v_call: TRBV27

cdr3_nt: TGTGCCACCAGCAGAGTAACCGGAAAGGCTGGCAAAAACATTCAGTACTTC
cdr3_aa: CATSRVTGKAGKNIQYF
d_call: -
clone_size: -
j_call: TRBJ2-4
v_call: TRBV15

cdr3_nt: TGCGCCAGCAGCCTAACAGGGAACCCGAATGAAAAACTGTTTTTT
cdr3_aa: CASSLTGNPNEKLFF
d_call: -
clone_size: once
j_call: TRBJ1-4
v_call: TRBV4-3

cdr3_nt: TGTGCCAGCAGCTCTCCCGGACAGGCGAGCTCTGGAAACACCATATATTTT
cdr3_aa: CASSSPGQASSGNTIYF
d_call: TRBD1
clone_size: -
j_call: TRBJ1-3
v_call: TRBV28

cdr3_nt: TGTGCCAGCAGAGCACAGGGGCCTTACAACACCATATATTTT
cdr3_aa: CASRAQGPYNTIYF
d_call: TRBD1
clone_size: once
j_call: TRBJ1-3
v_call: TRBV28

cdr3_nt: TGTGCCAGCAGTGATTTGATTGAACAGGGGGCCTTTATAAGCAATCAGCCCCAGCATTTT
cdr3_aa: CASSDLIEQGAFISNQPQHF
d_call: TRBD1
clone_size: -
j_call: TRBJ1-5
v_call: TRBV6-4

cdr3_nt: TGTGCCAGCAGCACTCTAAAGAACACTGAAGCTTTCTTT
cdr3_aa: CASSTLKNTEAFF
d_call: -
clone_size: -
j_call: TRBJ1-1
v_call: TRBV7-3

cdr3_nt: TGTGCCAGCAGTGAAGCTGGGTCGGAAGCTTTCTTT
cdr3_aa: CASSEAGSEAFF
d_call: -
clone_size: -
j_call: TRBJ1-1
v_call: TRBV6-1

cdr3_nt: TGTGCCAGCTCACCACAAGGTGGGAATCAGCCCCAGCATTTT
cdr3_aa: CASSPQGGNQPQHF
d_call: -
clone_size: -
j_call: TRBJ1-5
v_call: TRBV18

cdr3_nt: TGCAGCGTTTCGAACAGGCTGAACACTGAAGCTTTCTTT
cdr3_aa: CSVSNRLNTEAFF
d_call: -
clone_size: -
j_call: TRBJ1-1
v_call: TRBV29-1

cdr3_nt: TGTGCCAGCAGCCCCTCGGACAGGGGGCCCGTCGAGCAGTACTTC
cdr3_aa: CASSPSDRGPVEQYF
d_call: TRBD1
clone_size: -
j_call: TRBJ2-7
v_call: TRBV9

cdr3_nt: TGTGCCAGCAGCTCATACAGGGCCTCCAATAATTCACCCCTCCACTTT
cdr3_aa: CASSSYRASNNSPLHF
d_call: -
clone_size: -
j_call: TRBJ1-6
v_call: TRBV28

cdr3_nt: TGCGCCAGCAGCTTGACGACAGGGAGTCCCTACAATGAGCAGTTCTTC
cdr3_aa: CASSLTTGSPYNEQFF
d_call: TRBD1
clone_size: -
j_call: TRBJ2-1
v_call: TRBV5-1

cdr3_nt: TGTGCCAGCAGTCACGAACAGACAGCTACAAATTCACCCCTCCACTTT
cdr3_aa: CASSHEQTATNSPLHF
d_call: -
clone_size: -
j_call: TRBJ1-6
v_call: TRBV6-6

cdr3_nt: TGCGCCAGCACCAGACTAGCGGGAGGCTACGAGCAGTACTTC
cdr3_aa: CASTRLAGGYEQYF
d_call: TRBD2
clone_size: once
j_call: TRBJ2-7
v_call: TRBV10-2

cdr3_nt: TGTGCCTGGAGCGGGACGTCGGGCCTCAATGAAAAACTGTTTTTT
cdr3_aa: CAWSGTSGLNEKLFF
d_call: -
clone_size: -
j_call: TRBJ1-4
v_call: TRBV30

cdr3_nt: TGTGCCAGCCGCCCCGGGATCTCAAGGACCTACGAGCAGTACTTC
cdr3_aa: CASRPGISRTYEQYF
d_call: -
clone_size: once
j_call: TRBJ2-7
v_call: TRBV6-1

cdr3_nt: TGCAGCGTTAGGGTCCCAGCAGATACGCAGTATTTT
cdr3_aa: CSVRVPADTQYF
d_call: -
clone_size: -
j_call: TRBJ2-3
v_call: TRBV29-1

cdr3_nt: TGTGCCAGCAGTTTTTCACAGGGGTTAGGTCAGCCCCAGCATTTT
cdr3_aa: CASSFSQGLGQPQHF
d_call: TRBD1
clone_size: -
j_call: TRBJ1-5
v_call: TRBV27

cdr3_nt: TGTGCTAGTGGTTTGGTACTTGGGAGTGAGTTTAAGCAGTACTTC
cdr3_aa: CASGLVLGSEFKQYF
d_call: -
clone_size: -
j_call: TRBJ2-7
v_call: TRBV12-5

cdr3_nt: TGTGCCAGCAGTTACTCACGGGGTGGCGAGCAGTACTTC
cdr3_aa: CASSYSRGGEQYF
d_call: -
clone_size: -
j_call: TRBJ2-7
v_call: TRBV6-6

cdr3_nt: TGTGCCAGCAGCCGCGGCCGGGGCGGGGGCTACAATGAGCAGTTCTTC
cdr3_aa: CASSRGRGGGYNEQFF
d_call: TRBD2
clone_size: -
j_call: TRBJ2-1
v_call: TRBV28

cdr3_nt: TGTGCCAGCAGCTTACTACGCTCTGGAAACACCATATATTTT
cdr3_aa: CASSLLRSGNTIYF
d_call: -
clone_size: -
j_call: TRBJ1-3
v_call: TRBV7-8

cdr3_nt: TGTGCTAGTGGTTTGGTAATGGGCCCCCAGGAGCACCCCTACAATGAGCAGTTCTTC
cdr3_aa: CASGLVMGPQEHPYNEQFF
d_call: -
clone_size: -
j_call: TRBJ2-1
v_call: TRBV12-5